A selection of T cell receptor beta chains follows, all from one sample in a study of T cells expressing NK-cell markers. TCRdb reprocessed the 5' RACE reads, with one entry per CDR3 protein and no DNA. In total, the table holds 150,000 or so distinct CDR3 sequences. Sequenced material: blood T cells: a sorted CD56 or NKG2C T cell subset, CD4+ or CD8+ T cells, or bulk PBMC T cells (not recorded which). The receptors originated from a woman in her 50s in good health. CDR3s include the opening cysteine and the closing phenylalanine or tryptophan.

j_call v_call cdr3_aa
TRBJ2-5 TRBV4-1 CASSQDHMSQYF
TRBJ1-2 TRBV7-2 CASSRRGTAYYGYTF
TRBJ2-1 TRBV4-1 CASSQRWAGGNNEQFF
TRBJ2-2 TRBV23-1 CASTDLTGTGRRTGELFF
TRBJ1-5 TRBV20-1 CSARVRGLGQPQHF
TRBJ1-2 TRBV29-1 CSDKGAGGYTF
TRBJ1-2 TRBV12-3/TRBV12-4 CASSLGPANYGYTF
TRBJ2-7 TRBV27 CASSPKTSGRDYF
TRBJ2-1 TRBV6-5 CASSYSGLADNEQFF
TRBJ2-7 TRBV20-1 CSARDQGGTSGPIPYEQYF
TRBJ1-1 TRBV6-6 CASSSTGATEAFF
TRBJ2-7 TRBV12-3/TRBV12-4 CASSFPPYYEQYF
TRBJ2-2 TRBV11-2 CASSLRDRADTGELFF
TRBJ1-1 TRBV9 CASSATGTVNTEAFF
TRBJ2-1 TRBV27 CASSLAGLAGDGNEQFF
TRBJ2-2 TRBV7-2 CASIDSGRFAGELFF
TRBJ2-5 TRBV29-1 CSVKDGEGRETQYF
TRBJ2-7 TRBV9 CASSALAGEAYEQYF